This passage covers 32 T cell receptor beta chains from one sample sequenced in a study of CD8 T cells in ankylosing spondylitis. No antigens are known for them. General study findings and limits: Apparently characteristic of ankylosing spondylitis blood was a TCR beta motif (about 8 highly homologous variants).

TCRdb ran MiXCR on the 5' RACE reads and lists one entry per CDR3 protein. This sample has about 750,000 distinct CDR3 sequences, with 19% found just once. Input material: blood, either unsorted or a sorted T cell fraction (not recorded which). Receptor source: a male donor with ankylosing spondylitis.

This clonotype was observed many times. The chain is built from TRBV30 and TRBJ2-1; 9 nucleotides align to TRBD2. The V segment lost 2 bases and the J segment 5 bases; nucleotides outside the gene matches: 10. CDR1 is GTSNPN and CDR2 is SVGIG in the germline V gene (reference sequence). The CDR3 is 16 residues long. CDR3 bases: TGTGCCTGGAGTCGAACACTAGCGGGTTCGAACAATGAGCAGTTCTTC. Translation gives CAWSRTLAGSNNEQFF.

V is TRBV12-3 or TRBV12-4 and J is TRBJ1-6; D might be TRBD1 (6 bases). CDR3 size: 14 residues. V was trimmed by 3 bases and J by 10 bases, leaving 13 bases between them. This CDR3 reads CASSFTTGRSPLHF. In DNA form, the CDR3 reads TGTGCCAGCAGTTTTACCACAGGGCGGTCACCCCTCCACTTT.

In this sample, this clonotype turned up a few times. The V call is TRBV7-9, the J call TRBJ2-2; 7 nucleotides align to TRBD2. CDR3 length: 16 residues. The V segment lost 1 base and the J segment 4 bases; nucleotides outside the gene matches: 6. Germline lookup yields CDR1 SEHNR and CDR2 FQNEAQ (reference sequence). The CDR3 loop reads CASSLVREAITGELFF. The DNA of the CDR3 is TGTGCCAGCAGCTTAGTACGGGAGGCGATCACCGGGGAGCTGTTTTTT.

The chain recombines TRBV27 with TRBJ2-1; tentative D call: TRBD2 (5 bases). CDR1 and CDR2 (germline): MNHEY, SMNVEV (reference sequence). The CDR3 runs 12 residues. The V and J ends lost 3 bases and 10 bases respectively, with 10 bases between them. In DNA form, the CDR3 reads TGTGCCAGCAGTTTGATTGGCGGGGAGCAGTTCTTC. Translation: CASSLIGGEQFF.

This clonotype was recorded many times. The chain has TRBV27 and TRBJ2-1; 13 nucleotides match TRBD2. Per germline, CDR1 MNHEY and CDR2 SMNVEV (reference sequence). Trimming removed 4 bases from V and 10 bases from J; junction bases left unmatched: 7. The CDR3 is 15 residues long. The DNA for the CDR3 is TGTGCCAGCAGTTCATGGACTAGCGGGAGAGACGAGCAGTTCTTC. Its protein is CASSSWTSGRDEQFF.

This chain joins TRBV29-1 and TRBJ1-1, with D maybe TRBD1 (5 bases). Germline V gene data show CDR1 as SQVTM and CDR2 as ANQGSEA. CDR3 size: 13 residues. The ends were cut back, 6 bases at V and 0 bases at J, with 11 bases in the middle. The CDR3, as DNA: TGCAGCGTCTTTTCAGGGATGAACACTGAAGCTTTCTTT. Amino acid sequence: CSVFSGMNTEAFF. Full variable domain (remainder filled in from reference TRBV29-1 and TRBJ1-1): SAVISQKPSRDICQRGTSLTIQCQVDSQVTMMFWYRQQPGQSLTLIATANQGSEATYESGFVIDKFPISRPNLTFSTLTVSNMSPEDSSIYLCSVFSGMNTEAFFGQGTRLTVV.

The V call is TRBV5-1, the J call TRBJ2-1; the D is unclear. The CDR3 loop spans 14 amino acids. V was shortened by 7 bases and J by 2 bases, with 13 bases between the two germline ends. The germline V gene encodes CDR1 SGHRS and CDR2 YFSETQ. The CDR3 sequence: CASRSAETYNEQFF. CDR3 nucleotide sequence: TGCGCCAGCCGCTCTGCTGAAACCTACAATGAGCAGTTCTTC.

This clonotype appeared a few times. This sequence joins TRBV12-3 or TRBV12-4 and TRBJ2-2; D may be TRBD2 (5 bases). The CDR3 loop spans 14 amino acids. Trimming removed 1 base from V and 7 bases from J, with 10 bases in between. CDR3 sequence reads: CASSLGGVIGELFF. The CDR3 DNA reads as TGTGCCAGCAGTTTAGGGGGAGTCATCGGGGAGCTGTTTTTT.

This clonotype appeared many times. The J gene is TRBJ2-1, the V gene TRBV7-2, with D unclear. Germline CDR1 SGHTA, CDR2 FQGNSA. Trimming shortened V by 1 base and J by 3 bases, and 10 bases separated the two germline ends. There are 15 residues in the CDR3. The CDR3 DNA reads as TGTGCCAGCAGCTTAGGGCGCAGCGACTACAATGAGCAGTTCTTC. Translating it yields CASSLGRSDYNEQFF.

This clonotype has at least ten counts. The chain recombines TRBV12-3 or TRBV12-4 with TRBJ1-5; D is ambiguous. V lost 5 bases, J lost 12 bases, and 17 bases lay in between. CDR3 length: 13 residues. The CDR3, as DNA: TGTGCCAGCAGTGCCGGGGAGAAAAATCACCAGCATTTT. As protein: CASSAGEKNHQHF.

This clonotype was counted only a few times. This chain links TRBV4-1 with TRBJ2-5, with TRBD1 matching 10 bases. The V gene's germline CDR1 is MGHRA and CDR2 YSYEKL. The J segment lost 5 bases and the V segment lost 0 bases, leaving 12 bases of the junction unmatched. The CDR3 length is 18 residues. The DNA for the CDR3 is TGCGCCAGCAGCCAAGATCTTTCGTGGGGACAGGGGACGGAGACCCAGTACTTC. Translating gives CASSQDLSWGQGTETQYF.

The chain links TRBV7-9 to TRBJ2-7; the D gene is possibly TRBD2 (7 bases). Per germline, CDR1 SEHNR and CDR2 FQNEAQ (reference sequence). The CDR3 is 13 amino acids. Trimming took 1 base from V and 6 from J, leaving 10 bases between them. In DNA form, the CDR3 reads TGTGCCAGCAGCTTAGACGGGGGGCGCGAGCAGTACTTC. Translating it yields CASSLDGGREQYF.

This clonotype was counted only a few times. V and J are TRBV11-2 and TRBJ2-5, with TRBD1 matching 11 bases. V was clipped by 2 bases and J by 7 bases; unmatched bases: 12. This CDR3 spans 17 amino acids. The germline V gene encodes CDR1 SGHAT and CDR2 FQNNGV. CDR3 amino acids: CASSLFVGDRGNGTQYF. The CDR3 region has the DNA TGTGCCAGCAGCTTATTTGTGGGGGACAGGGGGAATGGGACCCAGTACTTC. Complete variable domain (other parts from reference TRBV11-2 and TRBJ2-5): EAGVAQSPRYKIIEKRQSVAFWCNPISGHATLYWYQQILGQGPKLLIQFQNNGVVDDSQLPKDRFSAERLKGVDSTLKIQPAKLEDSAVYLCASSLFVGDRGNGTQYFGPGTRLLVL.

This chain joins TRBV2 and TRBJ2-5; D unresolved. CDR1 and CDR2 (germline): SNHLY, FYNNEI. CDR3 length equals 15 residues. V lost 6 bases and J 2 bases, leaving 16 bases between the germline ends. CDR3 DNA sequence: TGTGCCAGCAGCCCCAAGGGCCTCTCTCAAGAGACCCAGTACTTC. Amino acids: CASSPKGLSQETQYF.

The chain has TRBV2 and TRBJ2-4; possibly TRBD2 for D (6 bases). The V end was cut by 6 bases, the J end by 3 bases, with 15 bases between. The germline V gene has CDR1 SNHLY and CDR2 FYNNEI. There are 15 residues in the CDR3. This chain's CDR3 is CASSRLGWDKNIQYF. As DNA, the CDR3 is TGTGCCAGCAGCCGACTAGGATGGGACAAAAACATTCAGTACTTC.

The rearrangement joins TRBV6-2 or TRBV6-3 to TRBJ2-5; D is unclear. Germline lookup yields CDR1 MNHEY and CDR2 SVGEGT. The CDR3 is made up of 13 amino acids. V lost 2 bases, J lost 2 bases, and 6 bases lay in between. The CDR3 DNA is TGTGCCAGCAGTTACGTGCAGCAAGAGACCCAGTACTTC. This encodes CASSYVQQETQYF.

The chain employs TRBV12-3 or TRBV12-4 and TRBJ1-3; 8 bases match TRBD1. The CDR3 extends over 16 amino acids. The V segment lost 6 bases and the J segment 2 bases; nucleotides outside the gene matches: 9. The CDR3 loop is CASSSYSGGTGNTIYF. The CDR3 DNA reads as TGTGCCAGCAGCTCCTACTCAGGGGGCACTGGAAACACCATATATTTT.

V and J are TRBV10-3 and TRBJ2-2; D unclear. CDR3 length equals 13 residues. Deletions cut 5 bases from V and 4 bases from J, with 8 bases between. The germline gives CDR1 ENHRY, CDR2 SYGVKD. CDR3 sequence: CAISQMVTGELFF. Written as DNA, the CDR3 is TGTGCCATCAGTCAGATGGTCACCGGGGAGCTGTTTTTT.

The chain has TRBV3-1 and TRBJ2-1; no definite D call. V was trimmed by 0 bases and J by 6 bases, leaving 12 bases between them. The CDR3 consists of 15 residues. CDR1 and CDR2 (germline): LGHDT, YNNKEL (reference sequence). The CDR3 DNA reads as TGTGCCAGCAGCCAAGATCCTTATAGCCGCAATGAGCAGTTCTTC. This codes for CASSQDPYSRNEQFF.

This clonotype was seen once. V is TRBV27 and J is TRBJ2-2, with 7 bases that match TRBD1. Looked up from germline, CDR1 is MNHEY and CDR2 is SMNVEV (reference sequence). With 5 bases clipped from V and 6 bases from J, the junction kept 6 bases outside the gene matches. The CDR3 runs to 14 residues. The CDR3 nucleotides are TGTGCCAGCAGTAGCACGACAGGGCCCGGGGAGCTGTTTTTT. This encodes CASSSTTGPGELFF.

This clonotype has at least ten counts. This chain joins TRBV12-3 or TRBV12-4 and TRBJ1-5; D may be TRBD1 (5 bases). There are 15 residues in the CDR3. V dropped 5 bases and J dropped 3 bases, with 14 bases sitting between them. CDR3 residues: CASSPEAGANQPQHF. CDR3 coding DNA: TGTGCCAGCAGTCCGGAGGCTGGGGCCAATCAGCCCCAGCATTTT.

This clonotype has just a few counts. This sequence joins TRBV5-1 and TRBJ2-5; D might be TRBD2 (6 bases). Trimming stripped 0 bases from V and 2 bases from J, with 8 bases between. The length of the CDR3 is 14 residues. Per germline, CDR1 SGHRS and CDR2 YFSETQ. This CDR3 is CASSLGREQETQYF. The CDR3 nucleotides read TGCGCCAGCAGCTTGGGGCGGGAACAAGAGACCCAGTACTTC.

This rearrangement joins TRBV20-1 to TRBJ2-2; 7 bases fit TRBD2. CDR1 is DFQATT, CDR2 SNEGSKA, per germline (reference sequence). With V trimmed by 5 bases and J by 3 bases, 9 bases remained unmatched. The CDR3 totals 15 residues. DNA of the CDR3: TGCAGTGCTCCAGACGCGGCGGGAGACACCGGGGAGCTGTTTTTT. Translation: CSAPDAAGDTGELFF.

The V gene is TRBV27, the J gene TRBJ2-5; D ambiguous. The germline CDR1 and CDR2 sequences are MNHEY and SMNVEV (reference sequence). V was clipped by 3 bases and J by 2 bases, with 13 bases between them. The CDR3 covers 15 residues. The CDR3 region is CASSFYGPEQETQYF. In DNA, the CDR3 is TGTGCCAGCAGTTTTTACGGGCCCGAACAAGAGACCCAGTACTTC.

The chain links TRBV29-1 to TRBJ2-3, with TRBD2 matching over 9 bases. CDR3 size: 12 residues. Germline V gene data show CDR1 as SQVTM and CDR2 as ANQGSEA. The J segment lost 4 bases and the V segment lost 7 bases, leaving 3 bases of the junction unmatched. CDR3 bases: TGCAGCGGCCGACTAGCGGCAGATACGCAGTATTTT. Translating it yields CSGRLAADTQYF.

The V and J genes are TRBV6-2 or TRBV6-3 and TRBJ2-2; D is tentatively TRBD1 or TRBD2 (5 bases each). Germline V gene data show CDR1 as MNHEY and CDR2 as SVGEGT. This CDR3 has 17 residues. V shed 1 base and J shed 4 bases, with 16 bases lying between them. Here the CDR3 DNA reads TGTGCCAGCAGTTACTGGGGCCCAATTGGGACCACCGGGGAGCTGTTTTTT. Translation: CASSYWGPIGTTGELFF.

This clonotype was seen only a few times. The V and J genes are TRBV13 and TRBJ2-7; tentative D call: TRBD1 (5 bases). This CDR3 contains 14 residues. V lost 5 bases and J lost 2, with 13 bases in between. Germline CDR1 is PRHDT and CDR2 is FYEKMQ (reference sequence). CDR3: CASSPPDNTYEQYF. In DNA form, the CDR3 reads TGTGCCAGCAGCCCTCCGGACAATACCTACGAGCAGTACTTC.

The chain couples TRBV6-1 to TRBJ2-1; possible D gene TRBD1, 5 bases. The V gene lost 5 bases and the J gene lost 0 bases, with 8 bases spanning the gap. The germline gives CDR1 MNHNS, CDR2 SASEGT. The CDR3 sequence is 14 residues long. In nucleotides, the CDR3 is TGTGCCAGCAGTAAGGGGATCTCCTACAATGAGCAGTTCTTC. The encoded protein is CASSKGISYNEQFF.

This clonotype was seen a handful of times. This chain's CDR3 is CASSQGLAGGPDTQYF. DNA for the CDR3: TGCGCCAGCAGCCAAGGACTAGCGGGAGGCCCAGATACGCAGTATTTT. The chain employs TRBV4-1 and TRBJ2-3; TRBD2 matches 13 bases. Unmatched junction bases numbered 2, after V lost 1 base and J lost 4 bases. Germline-derived CDR1 and CDR2 are MGHRA and YSYEKL. The CDR3 sequence is 16 residues long.

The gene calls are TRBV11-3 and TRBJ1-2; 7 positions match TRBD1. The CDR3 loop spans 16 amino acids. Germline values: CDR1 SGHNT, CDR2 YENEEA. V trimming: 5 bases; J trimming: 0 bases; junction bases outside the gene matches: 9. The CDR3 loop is CASSRDSSRANYGYTF. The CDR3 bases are TGTGCCAGCAGCCGGGACAGTTCCCGAGCTAACTATGGCTACACCTTC.

The CDR3 nucleotides are TGCAGTGCTCCCTCTAGGTACACCGGGGAGCTGTTTTTT. Its protein product is CSAPSRYTGELFF. This rearrangement joins TRBV20-1 to TRBJ2-2; no reliable D call. The CDR3 runs 13 residues. Germline CDR1 DFQATT, CDR2 SNEGSKA (reference sequence). With 5 bases removed from V and 3 bases from J, the gap between germline ends came to 10 bases.

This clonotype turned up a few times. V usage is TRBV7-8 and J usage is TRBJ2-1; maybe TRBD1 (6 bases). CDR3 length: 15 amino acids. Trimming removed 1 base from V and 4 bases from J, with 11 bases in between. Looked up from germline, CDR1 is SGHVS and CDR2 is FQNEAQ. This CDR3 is CASSLEGVQYNEQFF. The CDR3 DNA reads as TGTGCCAGCAGCTTAGAGGGGGTACAATACAATGAGCAGTTCTTC.